Below, 28 T cell receptor beta chains from the same sample are listed, as sequenced in a study of cytomegalovirus exposure and HLA in healthy donors. The PCR had 60 Vbeta and 13 Jbeta primers. Clones were sequenced by immunoSEQ multiplex PCR, and TCRdb holds only the in-frame ones, with some missing. The sample shows about 190,000 clones, around 86% of them seen only once. The specimen was PBMCs. All receptors derive from a man aged 45-65 years in good health and CMV-seronegative.

The chain has TRBV29-1 and TRBJ1-2, with D unresolved. CDR3 length: 12 amino acids. Germline CDR1 is SQVTM and CDR2 is ANQGSEA. V was cut by 4 bases and J by 2 bases, with 8 bases left in between. CDR3 nucleotide sequence: TGCAGCGTTGGTCCGGGGAACTATGGCTACACCTTC. As protein: CSVGPGNYGYTF. Together with reference TRBV29-1 and TRBJ1-2, the CDR3 gives the full variable domain: SAVISQKPSRDICQRGTSLTIQCQVDSQVTMMFWYRQQPGQSLTLIATANQGSEATYESGFVIDKFPISRPNLTFSTLTVSNMSPEDSSIYLCSVGPGNYGYTFGSGTRLTVV.

The chain uses TRBV18 and TRBJ2-3; 7 nucleotides align to TRBD2. V lost 0 bases to trimming and J lost 2 bases; unmatched junction nucleotides: 8. The CDR3 runs 17 residues. Germline-derived CDR1 and CDR2 are KGHSH and LQKENI. The CDR3 loop reads CASSPPSGLQSTDTQYF. The CDR3, as DNA: TGTGCCAGCTCACCACCGTCGGGACTACAATCCACAGATACGCAGTATTTT.

The chain joins TRBV2 to TRBJ2-7; D is possibly TRBD1 (6 bases). Germline CDR1 and CDR2: SNHLY and FYNNEI. Trimming pared 6 bases from V and 5 bases from J, leaving 14 bases between. The CDR3 is 13 residues long. The CDR3: CASSNTGLNEQYF. CDR3 in DNA: TGTGCCAGCAGCAACACAGGGCTTAACGAGCAGTACTTC.

V is TRBV5-1 and J is TRBJ1-1; D call uncertain. The CDR3 is made up of 13 amino acids. CDR1 and CDR2 (germline): SGHRS, YFSETQ. The germline V and J ends were trimmed by 1 base and 2 bases, with 6 bases remaining between them. CDR3 coding DNA: TGCGCCAGCAGCTTGAGCTTCAACACTGAAGCTTTCTTT. Its translation: CASSLSFNTEAFF.

The chain uses TRBV28 and TRBJ1-2; 8 bases fit TRBD1. V trimming: 3 bases; J trimming: 2 bases; junction bases outside the gene matches: 11. Germline CDR1 MDHEN, CDR2 SYDVKM. The CDR3 contains 17 residues. The CDR3 DNA reads as TGTGCCAGCAGTTTTATCACCCGAGGACAGGGCAACTATGGCTACACCTTC. Translated, it gives CASSFITRGQGNYGYTF.

The CDR3 sequence: CASSGTSGSSSYNEQFF. CDR3 nucleotide sequence: TGTGCCAGCAGTGGGACTAGCGGATCGAGCTCCTACAATGAGCAGTTCTTC. The J gene is TRBJ2-1, the V gene TRBV6-1; 10 bases map to TRBD2. This CDR3 comprises 17 residues. V dropped 4 bases and J dropped 0; count of bases not matched to a gene: 6. Germline V gene sequence: CDR1 MNHNS, CDR2 SASEGT.

The chain is built from TRBV7-2 and TRBJ2-1, with D possibly matching TRBD1 (6 bases). The length of the CDR3 is 15 residues. The V end lost 2 bases, the J end lost 2 bases, and 10 bases lay between the germline ends. From germline, CDR1 is SGHTA and CDR2 FQGNSA. CDR3 nucleotides: TGTGCCAGCAGCTTATTCCAGGGGACCTACAATGAGCAGTTCTTC. This gives the protein CASSLFQGTYNEQFF.

The chain couples TRBV2 to TRBJ2-5; tentatively, D is TRBD1 (6 bases). Germline CDR1 is SNHLY and CDR2 is FYNNEI. The ends were cut back, 6 bases at V and 4 bases at J, with 15 bases in the middle. This CDR3 has 14 amino acids. This CDR3 is CASSRSGDGETQYF. CDR3 nucleotide sequence: TGTGCCAGCAGCCGTTCAGGGGACGGAGAGACCCAGTACTTC.

The V and J genes are TRBV9 and TRBJ2-3; D not certain. Germline values: CDR1 SGDLS, CDR2 YYNGEE. V lost 0 bases, J lost 5 bases, and 7 bases lay in between. The CDR3 is 13 amino acids. This chain's CDR3 is CASSVGAQDTQYF. The CDR3 nucleotides read TGTGCCAGCAGCGTAGGAGCCCAAGATACGCAGTATTTT.

The chain links TRBV7-2 to TRBJ2-1; D gene ambiguous. Germline values: CDR1 SGHTA, CDR2 FQGNSA. This CDR3 comprises 15 residues. Trimming left V 0 bases short and J 7 bases short, with 13 bases between. The DNA of the CDR3 is TGTGCCAGCAGCTTAGCTGTAACGGTGAGGAATGAGCAGTTCTTC. Its protein product is CASSLAVTVRNEQFF.

V and J are TRBV11-1 and TRBJ1-6, with a tentative D call TRBD1 (5 bases). V lost 4 bases and J 6 bases, leaving 13 bases between the germline ends. CDR1 is SGHAT and CDR2 is FQDESV in the germline V gene (reference sequence). The CDR3 runs 15 residues. For the CDR3, the DNA is TGTGCCAGCAGCTCTTCGACAGCCCGTAATTCACCCCTCCACTTT. Translating it yields CASSSSTARNSPLHF. The full variable domain, rest sourced from reference TRBV11-1 and TRBJ1-6, is EAEVAQSPRYKITEKSQAVAFWCDPISGHATLYWYRQILGQGPELLVQFQDESVVDDSQLPKDRFSAERLKGVDSTLKIQPAELGDSAMYLCASSSSTARNSPLHFGNGTRLTVT.

The rearrangement links TRBV5-1 to TRBJ2-2, with 9 positions matching TRBD1. Germline CDR1 is SGHRS and CDR2 is YFSETQ. CDR3 length equals 16 residues. The V and J ends lost 3 bases and 1 base, in that order; junction bases with no gene match: 4. The CDR3: CASSSSTGGNTGELFF. In DNA, the CDR3 is TGCGCCAGCAGCTCCTCGACAGGGGGGAACACCGGGGAGCTGTTTTTT.

The rearrangement joins TRBV28 to TRBJ2-3; TRBD2 aligns across 12 bases. Germline loops: CDR1 MDHEN, CDR2 SYDVKM. The J segment lost 1 base and the V segment lost 5 bases, leaving 10 bases of the junction unmatched. The CDR3 runs to 18 residues. The CDR3: CASSHPLLAGGGTDTQYF. The CDR3 nucleotides read TGTGCCAGCAGTCACCCCCTGCTAGCGGGAGGGGGCACAGATACGCAGTATTTT.

This chain links TRBV11-3 with TRBJ2-7, with TRBD1 matching over 8 bases. This CDR3 is 14 amino acids long. Germline V gives CDR1 SGHNT, CDR2 YENEEA. With 4 bases clipped from V and 4 bases from J, the junction kept 6 bases outside the gene matches. The CDR3 loop reads CASSSKDRVYEQYF. CDR3 DNA sequence: TGTGCCAGCAGCTCCAAGGACAGGGTGTACGAGCAGTACTTC.

This chain's CDR3 is CASSYLSGTGGYEQYF. CDR3 in DNA: TGTGCCAGCAGTTACTTGTCTGGGACAGGGGGCTACGAGCAGTACTTC. This sequence joins TRBV6-5 and TRBJ2-7; the match to TRBD1 covers 11 bases. The CDR3 covers 16 residues. In germline, CDR1 is MNHEY, CDR2 SVGAGI. V lost 1 base and J lost 3; bases outside the gene matches: 5.

The chain is built from TRBV19 and TRBJ2-3; the match to TRBD2 covers 10 bases. The V gene end was trimmed by 6 bases and the J gene end by 8 bases; junction bases not matched to a gene: 8. The length of the CDR3 is 14 residues. CDR1 LNHDA and CDR2 SQIVND come from the germline V gene (reference sequence). The chain's CDR3 is CASSEGLAGVTQYF. CDR3 DNA: TGTGCCAGTAGCGAGGGGCTAGCGGGGGTTACGCAGTATTTT.

V usage is TRBV4-1 and J usage is TRBJ1-1, with D uncertain. Germline lookup yields CDR1 MGHRA and CDR2 YSYEKL. This CDR3 comprises 16 residues. V lost 6 bases and J 2 bases, leaving 19 bases between the germline ends. CDR3 in amino acids: CASRYRSQLINTEAFF. CDR3 sequence (DNA): TGCGCCAGCAGGTATCGGTCTCAATTAATTAACACTGAAGCTTTCTTT.

The V call is TRBV5-6, the J call TRBJ2-7; TRBD2 aligns across 12 bases. The CDR3 spans 16 residues. Germline V CDR1 and CDR2: SGHDT, YYEEEE. J gave up 3 bases and V 0 bases, and 4 bases lay outside the gene matches. The CDR3 coding sequence is TGTGCCAGCAGCTTGGCGACTAGCGGGAGTCTCTACGAGCAGTACTTC. This translates into CASSLATSGSLYEQYF.

This chain uses TRBV9 with TRBJ2-5, with 10 bases identical to TRBD1. TRBJ2-7 matches the DNA end more closely, so the J call is doubtful. The CDR3 length is 15 residues. In germline, CDR1 is SGDLS, CDR2 YYNGEE. The CDR3 DNA sequence: TGTGCCAGCAGCGTAATGGGACAGGGGCCGCACGAGCAGTACTTC. Translation gives CASSVMGQGPHEQYF.

The chain links TRBV9 to TRBJ2-6, with TRBD1 identical over 10 bases. CDR1 is SGDLS and CDR2 is YYNGEE in the germline V gene. This CDR3 comprises 17 residues. The trim removed 4 bases at V and 0 bases at J, leaving 4 bases unmatched. In DNA, the CDR3 is TGTGCCAGCAGCTCCGGGACAGGGGTCTCTGGGGCCAACGTCCTGACTTTC. Residues: CASSSGTGVSGANVLTF.

There are a few counts of this clone. The genes are TRBV28 and TRBJ1-2; D unresolved. The germline V and J ends were trimmed by 1 base and 4 bases, with 22 bases remaining between them. CDR3 length equals 18 residues. Germline V lookup: CDR1 MDHEN, CDR2 SYDVKM. The CDR3 DNA sequence: TGTGCCAGCAGTTTATTCGTGATATCCAAGAGTACCCGCTATGGCTACACCTTC. Its translation is CASSLFVISKSTRYGYTF.

V and J are TRBV5-1 and TRBJ2-1, with 8 positions matching TRBD2. The V and J ends lost 2 bases and 1 base, in that order; junction bases with no gene match: 5. CDR1 and CDR2 from the germline V gene are SGHRS and YFSETQ. The CDR3 sequence is 16 residues long. CDR3 loop: CASSLALAESYNEQFF. The CDR3 DNA reads TGCGCCAGCAGCTTAGCACTAGCGGAATCCTACAATGAGCAGTTCTTC.

A few counts support this clone. The gene calls are TRBV5-6 and TRBJ2-7; 8 positions match TRBD1. The CDR3 totals 16 residues. From germline, CDR1 is SGHDT and CDR2 YYEEEE. V was pared by 3 bases and J by 2 bases, with 10 bases of the junction left unmatched. CDR3 DNA sequence: TGTGCCAGCAGCTGGACCTACAGGGGGACCCCCTACGAGCAGTACTTC. It yields the protein CASSWTYRGTPYEQYF.

The rearrangement links TRBV19 to TRBJ2-5; no reliable D call. This CDR3 has 14 amino acids. Per germline, CDR1 LNHDA and CDR2 SQIVND (reference sequence). V dropped 8 bases and J dropped 0 bases, with 13 bases sitting between them. As DNA, the CDR3 is TGTGCCAGTTCTCAGACTGAGTACCAAGAGACCCAGTACTTC. Translation gives CASSQTEYQETQYF.

This chain links TRBV6-1 with TRBJ1-5; 7 bases are shared with TRBD1. This CDR3 contains 15 residues. Germline V CDR1 and CDR2: MNHNS, SASEGT. V lost 6 bases to trimming and J lost 0 bases; unmatched junction nucleotides: 5. The CDR3 nucleotides read TGTGCCAGCAGCCCAGGGACAGTTAGCAATCAGCCCCAGCATTTT. Protein sequence: CASSPGTVSNQPQHF.

DNA of the CDR3: TGTGCCAGCAGTGAGGCTAGCGGGATAATTAATGAGCAGTTCTTC. It encodes CASSEASGIINEQFF. The V gene is TRBV25-1, the J gene TRBJ2-1, with 9 bases matching TRBD2. V lost 3 bases, J lost 7 bases, and 7 bases stayed unmatched. Looked up from germline, CDR1 is MGHDK and CDR2 is SYGVNS. The CDR3 is 15 residues long.

This chain joins TRBV6-6 and TRBJ2-7, with TRBD1 matching over 9 bases. Germline assignment: CDR1 MNHNY and CDR2 SVGAGI (reference sequence). V dropped 10 bases and J dropped 5; count of bases not matched to a gene: 9. The CDR3 spans 13 residues. The CDR3 sequence: CAIQTGGVNEQYF. CDR3 DNA sequence: TGTGCCATCCAGACAGGGGGGGTAAACGAGCAGTACTTC.

The chain combines TRBV28 with TRBJ2-1; a weak D match, TRBD2 (5 bases). Trimming removed 6 bases from V and 15 bases from J, with 18 bases in between. The CDR3 runs 12 residues. Per the germline V gene, CDR1 is MDHEN and CDR2 is SYDVKM. CDR3 DNA: TGTGCCAGCAGCACACTAGTCGAAACCCCGTTCTTC. Encoded protein: CASSTLVETPFF.